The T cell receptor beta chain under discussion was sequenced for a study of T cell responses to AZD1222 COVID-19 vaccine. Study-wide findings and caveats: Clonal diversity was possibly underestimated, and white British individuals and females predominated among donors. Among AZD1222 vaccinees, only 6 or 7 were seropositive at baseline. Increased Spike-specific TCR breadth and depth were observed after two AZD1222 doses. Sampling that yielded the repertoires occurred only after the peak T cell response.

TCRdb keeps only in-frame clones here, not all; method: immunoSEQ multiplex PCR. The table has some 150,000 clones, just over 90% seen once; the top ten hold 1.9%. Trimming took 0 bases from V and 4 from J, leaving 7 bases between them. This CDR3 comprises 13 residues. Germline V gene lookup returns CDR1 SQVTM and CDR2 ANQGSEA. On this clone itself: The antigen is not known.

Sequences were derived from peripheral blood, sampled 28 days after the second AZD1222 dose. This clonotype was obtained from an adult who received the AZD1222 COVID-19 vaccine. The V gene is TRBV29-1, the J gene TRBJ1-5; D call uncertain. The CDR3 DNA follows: TGCAGCGTTGAAGATGGGGTTAATCAGCCCCAGCATTTT. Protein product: CSVEDGVNQPQHF.